This T cell receptor (beta chain) was found in a study of cytomegalovirus exposure and HLA in healthy donors. Regarding the study as a whole: Despite most TCR sequences being rare, some public TCRs occurred in many donors.

The table came from immunoSEQ multiplex PCR; TCRdb's copy has only in-frame clones and leaves some out. The sample holds some 61,000 clones; approximately 97% are singletons and the top ten take about 1.6%. CDR1 is SEHNR, CDR2 FQNEAQ, per germline (reference sequence). V was pared by 1 base and J by 8 bases, with 0 bases of the junction left unmatched. CDR3 length: 12 amino acids. A remark on this clone: Its antigen is not known.

Sequenced: PBMCs. V gene TRBV7-9 combines with J gene TRBJ1-1, with 8 bases aligning to TRBD1. This receptor was obtained from a woman aged 18-29 years in good health and CMV-seropositive. CDR3 coding DNA: TGTGCCAGCAGCTTAGGGGACAGGGAAGCTTTCTTT. It translates to CASSLGDREAFF.